Listed below are T cell receptor beta chains from one sample, sequenced in a study of read filtering for tumor transcriptome and immune sequencing. TCRdb recomputed calls from the reads with MiXCR, one row per CDR3 protein. In the table there are about 5,800 distinct CDR3 sequences, 21% of which are singletons. Sequenced input: a population of CD138-negative cells sorted from bone marrow. These receptors all come from a donor over 35 with multiple myeloma. The CDR3 runs from the conserved cysteine through the conserved F or W. A D gene is named only where the DNA matches it firmly. Some rows have no size entry. The others give once, few or many, or a class for an expanded clone.

TRBJ2-7,TRBV18,TRBD2,many,TGTGCCAGCGGTAAGGGCGGGAGCTCCTACGAGCAGTACTTC,CASGKGGSSYEQYF
TRBJ1-1,TRBV18,.,many,TGTGCCAGCTCACCACCGAGTACAGGCATGAACACTGAAGCTTTCTTT,CASSPPSTGMNTEAFF
TRBJ2-6,TRBV29-1,.,medium-sized,TGCAGCACACTGAACTCTGGGGCCAACGTCCTGACTTTC,CSTLNSGANVLTF
TRBJ2-3,TRBV15,.,many,TGTGCCGCCAAGGGGGCTAGCGGCGACACAGATACGCAGTATTTT,CAAKGASGDTDTQYF
TRBJ2-1,TRBV7-2,TRBD2,medium-sized,TGTGCCAGCAGCTTATGGGGAGGGCCCTATGAGCAGTTCTTC,CASSLWGGPYEQFF
TRBJ2-7,TRBV7-2,TRBD2,many,TGTGCCAGCAGCTTAGTTGGCGGGAGTCGCGAGCAGTACTTC,CASSLVGGSREQYF
TRBJ2-7,TRBV18,TRBD1,many,TGTGCCAGCTCACCCCTCGGGACAGGGGGCCAGGGGCAGTACTTC,CASSPLGTGGQGQYF
TRBJ2-3,TRBV25-1,.,.,TGTGCCAGCAGTGTATCCCGGGACCGGGAGAGCACAGATACGCAGTATTTT,CASSVSRDRESTDTQYF
TRBJ2-7,TRBV9,.,medium-sized,TGTGCCAGCAGCGTGCGGGACGGGTTCTACGAGCAGTACTTC,CASSVRDGFYEQYF
TRBJ2-1,TRBV20-1,TRBD2,medium-sized,TGCAGTGCTAGAGGGACTAGCGGGAGGTTTGAGCAGTTCTTC,CSARGTSGRFEQFF
TRBJ2-7,TRBV20-1,TRBD1,medium-sized,TGCAGTGCTACCTGGACAGGGACCATTTCCTCCTACGAGCAGTACTTC,CSATWTGTISSYEQYF
TRBJ2-3,TRBV20-1,TRBD2,few,TGCAGTGCAGTTGGGACTAGCCCTCGTGAAGATACGCAGTATTTT,CSAVGTSPREDTQYF
TRBJ1-1,TRBV5-1,.,.,TGCGCCAGCAGCTTGAAGGAACACCTAATAAACACTGGAGCTTTCTTT,CASSLKEHLINTGAFF
TRBJ2-3,TRBV29-1,.,.,TGCAGCGTTGAAATGTCGGGGAGCACAGGCACGCAGTATTTT,CSVEMSGSTGTQYF
TRBJ2-1,TRBV7-9,TRBD2,few,TGCGCCAGCAGCTTCTCGACGGGAGGCTCCGTGGAGCAGTTCTTC,CASSFSTGGSVEQFF
TRBJ2-2,TRBV12-3/TRBV12-4,.,medium-sized,TGTGCCAGCAGTTTATTCTATTCGCGGGACACAAACACCGGGGAGCTGTTTTTT,CASSLFYSRDTNTGELFF
TRBJ2-3,TRBV7-2,TRBD2,many,TGTGCCAGCAGCCCGGGAGGGGATACGCAGTATTTT,CASSPGGDTQYF
TRBJ2-2,TRBV11-2,.,few,TGTGCCAGCAGCTCCCGAGGGGGGGCAGACACCGGGGAGCTGTTTTTT,CASSSRGGADTGELFF
TRBJ2-1,TRBV3-1,.,.,TGTGGCGGCAGCCAAGACGACAGTACCTCCTACAATGAGCAGTTCTTC,CGGSQDDSTSYNEQFF
TRBJ2-2,TRBV20-1,.,medium-sized,TGCAGTGCTATTTCTTTGGTGAAACCGAACACCGGGGAGCTGTTTTTT,CSAISLVKPNTGELFF
TRBJ1-2,TRBV29-1,.,many,TGCAGCGTTGAAGAGGGGAGAGGCTACACCTTC,CSVEEGRGYTF
TRBJ2-3,TRBV2,.,.,TGTGCCAGCAGTTTATGGACGGCCAGCACAGATACGCAGTATTTT,CASSLWTASTDTQYF
TRBJ1-4,TRBV12-3/TRBV12-4,.,.,TGTGCCAGCAGCCCCCAGGGATCTAGTGAAAAACTGTTTTTT,CASSPQGSSEKLFF
TRBJ2-5,TRBV7-9,.,.,TGTGCCAGCACCGGAGGGGCAGGGAGGGAGACCCAGTACTTC,CASTGGAGRETQYF
TRBJ2-1,TRBV20-1,.,medium-sized,TGCAGTGCCGATGGGCCGAAGGTCTCCAATGAGCAGTTCTTC,CSADGPKVSNEQFF
TRBJ1-1,TRBV5-1,TRBD1,.,TGCGCCAGCAGCGTAGACACAGGGGGCACTGAAGCTTTCTTT,CASSVDTGGTEAFF
TRBJ1-5,TRBV7-9,TRBD1,many,TGTGCCAGCAGCAACGGACAGGGCGGCAATCAGCCCCAGCATTTT,CASSNGQGGNQPQHF
TRBJ1-1,TRBV9,TRBD1,many,TGTGCCAGCTCCGTGGGGACAGGGAACACTGAAGCTTTCTTT,CASSVGTGNTEAFF
TRBJ2-3,TRBV20-1,TRBD2,few,TGCAGTGAGACGGGACTAGCTGGGTCCACAGATACGCAGTATTTT,CSETGLAGSTDTQYF
TRBJ2-3,TRBV4-2,TRBD2,medium-sized,TGTGCCAGCAGCCCGACTAGCGGGAGGGCAGATACGCAGTATTTT,CASSPTSGRADTQYF
TRBJ2-3,TRBV20-1,.,many,TGCAGTGCTCGACTCCTCCCAGATACGCAGTATTTT,CSARLLPDTQYF